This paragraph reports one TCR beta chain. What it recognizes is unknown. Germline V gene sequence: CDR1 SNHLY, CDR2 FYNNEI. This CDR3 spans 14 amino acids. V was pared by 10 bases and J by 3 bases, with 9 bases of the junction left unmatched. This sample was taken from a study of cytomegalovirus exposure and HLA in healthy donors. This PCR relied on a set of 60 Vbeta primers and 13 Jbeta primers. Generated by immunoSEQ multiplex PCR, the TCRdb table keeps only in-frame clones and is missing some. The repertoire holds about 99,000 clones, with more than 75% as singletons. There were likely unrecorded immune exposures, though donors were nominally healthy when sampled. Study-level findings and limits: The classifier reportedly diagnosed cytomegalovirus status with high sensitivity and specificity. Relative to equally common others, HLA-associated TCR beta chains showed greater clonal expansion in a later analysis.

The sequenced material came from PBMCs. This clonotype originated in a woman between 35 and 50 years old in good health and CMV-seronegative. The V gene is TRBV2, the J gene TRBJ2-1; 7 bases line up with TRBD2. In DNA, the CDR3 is TGTGCCACCGACAGACAGCGGGGCTACAATGAGCAGTTCTTC. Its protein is CATDRQRGYNEQFF.